These 5 T cell receptor beta chains came from one sample sequenced in a study of Ad26.COV2.S vaccination and SARS-CoV-2 variants. Produced via immunoSEQ multiplex PCR; TCRdb's table is partial and in-frame only. The sample contains 150,000 to 200,000 clones, roughly nine tenths of which appear only once. The sequencing used peripheral blood, collected after recovery from COVID-19. The receptors were gathered from a human donor who had recovered from COVID-19.

V is TRBV7-3 and J is TRBJ2-5; D is undetermined. Germline CDR1 reads SGHTA; CDR2 reads FQGTGA. V was shortened by 5 bases and J by 2 bases, with 9 bases between the two germline ends. The CDR3 is 13 amino acids. DNA for the CDR3: TGTGCCAGCAGCCCTACTCCTCAAGAGACCCAGTACTTC. It codes for CASSPTPQETQYF.

The CDR3 reads CASSHPGGRTDTQYF. The CDR3 coding sequence is TGCGCCAGCAGCCACCCAGGGGGGAGGACAGATACGCAGTATTTT. The V call is TRBV4-1, the J call TRBJ2-3; the D gene is possibly TRBD1 (7 bases). Trimming removed 3 bases at V and 3 bases at J, with 13 bases between. This CDR3 is built from 15 residues. Germline CDR1 MGHRA, CDR2 YSYEKL.

V is TRBV6-5 and J is TRBJ1-2, with D hard to call. CDR1 MNHEY and CDR2 SVGAGI come from the germline V gene. This CDR3 contains 13 residues. V lost 10 bases, J lost 2 bases, and 14 bases lay in between. The CDR3 loop is CATTVSKNYGYTF. As DNA, the CDR3 is TGTGCCACCACAGTCAGTAAGAACTATGGCTACACCTTC.

This clone has just one count. The chain combines TRBV27 with TRBJ1-2; the D gene is possibly TRBD1 (5 bases). With 6 bases removed from V and 8 bases from J, the gap between germline ends came to 16 bases. The germline V gene has CDR1 MNHEY and CDR2 SMNVEV (reference sequence). The CDR3 loop spans 13 amino acids. CDR3 nucleotide sequence: TGTGCCAGCAGCCGGGACCCAATTGGGGGCTACACCTTC. It yields the protein CASSRDPIGGYTF.

The V gene is TRBV11-1, the J gene TRBJ2-7; perhaps TRBD1 as D (6 bases). This CDR3 spans 14 amino acids. Trimming pared 5 bases from V and 4 bases from J, leaving 15 bases between. Per the germline V gene, CDR1 is SGHAT and CDR2 is FQDESV (reference sequence). CDR3 amino acids: CASSAGAAEYEQYF. The CDR3 coding sequence is TGTGCCAGCAGCGCAGGGGCGGCGGAGTACGAGCAGTACTTC.